Listed here is a single T cell receptor beta chain. Its target is unknown. This sample was taken from a study of cytomegalovirus exposure and HLA in healthy donors. There are 14 residues in the CDR3. The V gene lost 10 bases and the J gene lost 4 bases, with 18 bases spanning the gap. Germline assignment: CDR1 SNHLY and CDR2 FYNNEI. The study's findings and limits: Cytomegalovirus status, reportedly, was diagnosed with high specificity and sensitivity by the classifier. With later analysis, a missense DCLRE1C variant became linked to TCR beta V- and J-gene trimming.

Every donor was a healthy person donating bone marrow. At sampling all donors were nominally healthy, likely with unrecorded immune exposures. The PCR made use of 60 Vbeta and 13 Jbeta primers. Profiling relied on immunoSEQ multiplex PCR, and the TCRdb table lists in-frame clones only, not all of them. The sample records about 210,000 clones, 82% being singletons. The gene calls are TRBV2 and TRBJ2-3, with D perhaps TRBD1 (5 bases). This TCR was recovered from a middle-aged man in good health and CMV-seropositive. Source material: PBMCs. The CDR3 sequence is CAKSDSSRADTQYF. The CDR3 nucleotides read TGTGCCAAATCCGACAGTTCTCGGGCAGATACGCAGTATTTT.